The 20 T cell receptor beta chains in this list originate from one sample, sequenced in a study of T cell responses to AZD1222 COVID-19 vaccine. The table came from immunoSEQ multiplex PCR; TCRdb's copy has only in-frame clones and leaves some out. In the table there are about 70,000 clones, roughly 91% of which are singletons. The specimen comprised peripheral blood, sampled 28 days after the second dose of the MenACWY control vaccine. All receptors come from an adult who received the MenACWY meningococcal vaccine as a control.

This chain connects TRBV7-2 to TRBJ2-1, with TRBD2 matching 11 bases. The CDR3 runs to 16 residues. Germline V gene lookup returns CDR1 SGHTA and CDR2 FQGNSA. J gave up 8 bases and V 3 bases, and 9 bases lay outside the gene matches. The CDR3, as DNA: TGTGCCAGCAGCTTTGTAGCGGGAGGGTTTACGGATGAGCAGTTCTTC. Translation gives CASSFVAGGFTDEQFF.

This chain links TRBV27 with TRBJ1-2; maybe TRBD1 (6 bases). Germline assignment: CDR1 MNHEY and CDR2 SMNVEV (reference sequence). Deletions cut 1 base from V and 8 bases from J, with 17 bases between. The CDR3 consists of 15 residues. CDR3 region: CASSLWSGEGGGYTF. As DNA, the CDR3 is TGTGCCAGCAGTTTATGGTCAGGGGAGGGAGGAGGCTACACCTTC.

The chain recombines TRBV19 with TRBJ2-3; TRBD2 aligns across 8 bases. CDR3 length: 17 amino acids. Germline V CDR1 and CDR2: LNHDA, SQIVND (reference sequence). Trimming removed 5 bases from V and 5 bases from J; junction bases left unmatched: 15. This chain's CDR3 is CASSPRGAGGLGDTQYF. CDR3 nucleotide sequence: TGTGCCAGTAGTCCTCGGGGTGCGGGAGGCCTCGGAGATACGCAGTATTTT.

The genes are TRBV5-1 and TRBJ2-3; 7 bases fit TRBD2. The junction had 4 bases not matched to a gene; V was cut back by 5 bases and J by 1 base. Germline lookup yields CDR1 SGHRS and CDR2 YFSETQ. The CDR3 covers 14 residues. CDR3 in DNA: TGCGCCAGCAGTCAGAGCGGGGGCACAGATACGCAGTATTTT. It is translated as CASSQSGGTDTQYF.

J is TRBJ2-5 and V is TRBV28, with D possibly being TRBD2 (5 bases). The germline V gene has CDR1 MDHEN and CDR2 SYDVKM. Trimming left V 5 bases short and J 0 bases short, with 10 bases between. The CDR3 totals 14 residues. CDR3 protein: CASSLGNYQETQYF. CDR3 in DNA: TGTGCCAGCAGTCTCGGGAATTACCAAGAGACCCAGTACTTC.

The CDR3 nucleotides are TGTGCCAGTTCCGACTGGGAAGAGACCCAGTACTTC. As protein: CASSDWEETQYF. The chain uses TRBV3-1 (or the pseudogene TRBV3-2) and TRBJ2-5; D is unclear. The V end was cut by 9 bases, the J end by 3 bases, with 11 bases between. From germline, CDR1 is LGHDT and CDR2 YNNKEL (reference sequence). The CDR3 is 12 residues long.

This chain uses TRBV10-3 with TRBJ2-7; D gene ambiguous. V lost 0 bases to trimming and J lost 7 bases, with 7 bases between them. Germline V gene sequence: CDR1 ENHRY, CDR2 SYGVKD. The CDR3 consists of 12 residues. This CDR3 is CAISESEGEQYF. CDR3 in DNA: TGTGCCATCAGTGAGTCGGAAGGTGAGCAGTACTTC.

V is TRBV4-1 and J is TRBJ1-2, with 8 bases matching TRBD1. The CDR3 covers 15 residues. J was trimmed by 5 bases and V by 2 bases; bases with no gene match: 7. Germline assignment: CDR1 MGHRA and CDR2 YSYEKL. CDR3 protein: CASSQPGTGVYGYTF. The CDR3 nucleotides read TGCGCCAGCAGCCAACCCGGGACAGGAGTATATGGCTACACCTTC.

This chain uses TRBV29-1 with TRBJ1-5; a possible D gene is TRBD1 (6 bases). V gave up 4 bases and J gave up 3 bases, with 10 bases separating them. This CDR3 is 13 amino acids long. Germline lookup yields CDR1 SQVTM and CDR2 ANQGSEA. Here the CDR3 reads CSVAGGANQPQHF. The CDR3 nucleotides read TGCAGCGTTGCTGGGGGGGCCAATCAGCCCCAGCATTTT.

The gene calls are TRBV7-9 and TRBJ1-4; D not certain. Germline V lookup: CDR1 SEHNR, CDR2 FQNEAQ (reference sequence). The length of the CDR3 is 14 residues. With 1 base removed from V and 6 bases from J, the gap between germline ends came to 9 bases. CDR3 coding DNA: TGTGCCAGCAGCTTAGGTACAGCTCATGAAAAACTGTTTTTT. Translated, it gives CASSLGTAHEKLFF.

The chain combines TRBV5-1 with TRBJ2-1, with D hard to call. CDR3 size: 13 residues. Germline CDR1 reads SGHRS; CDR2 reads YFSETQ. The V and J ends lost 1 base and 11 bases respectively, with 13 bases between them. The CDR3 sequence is CASSLLETPKQFF. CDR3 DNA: TGCGCCAGCAGCTTGCTCGAAACGCCCAAGCAGTTCTTC.

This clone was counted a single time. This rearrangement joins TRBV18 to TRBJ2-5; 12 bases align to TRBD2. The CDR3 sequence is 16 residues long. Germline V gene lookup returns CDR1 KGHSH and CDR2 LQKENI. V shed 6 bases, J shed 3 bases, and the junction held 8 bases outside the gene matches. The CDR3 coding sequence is TGTGCCAGCTCCCGTCTAGCGGGAGGGCAAGAAGAGACCCAGTACTTC. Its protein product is CASSRLAGGQEETQYF.

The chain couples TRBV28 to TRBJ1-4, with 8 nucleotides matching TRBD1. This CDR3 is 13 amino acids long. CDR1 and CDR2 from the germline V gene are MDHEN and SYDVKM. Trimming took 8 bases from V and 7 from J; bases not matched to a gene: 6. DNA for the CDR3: TGTGCCAGCCAGGGGGCTGGGGGTGAAAAACTGTTTTTT. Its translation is CASQGAGGEKLFF. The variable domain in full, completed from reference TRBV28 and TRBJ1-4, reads DVKVTQSSRYLVKRTGEKVFLECVQDMDHENMFWYRQDPGLGLRLIYFSYDVKMKEKGDIPEGYSVSREKKERFSLILESASTNQTSMYLCASQGAGGEKLFFGSGTQLSVL.

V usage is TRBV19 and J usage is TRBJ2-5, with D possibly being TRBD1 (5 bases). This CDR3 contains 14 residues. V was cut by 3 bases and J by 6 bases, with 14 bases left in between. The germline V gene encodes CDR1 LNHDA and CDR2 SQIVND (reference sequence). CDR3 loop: CASSMGQLWKTQYF. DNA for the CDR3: TGTGCCAGTAGTATGGGGCAGCTTTGGAAGACCCAGTACTTC. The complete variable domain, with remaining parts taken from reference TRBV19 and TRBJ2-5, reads DGGITQSPKYLFRKEGQNVTLSCEQNLNHDAMYWYRQDPGQGLRLIYYSQIVNDFQKGDIAEGYSVSREKKESFPLTVTSAQKNPTAFYLCASSMGQLWKTQYFGPGTRLLVL.

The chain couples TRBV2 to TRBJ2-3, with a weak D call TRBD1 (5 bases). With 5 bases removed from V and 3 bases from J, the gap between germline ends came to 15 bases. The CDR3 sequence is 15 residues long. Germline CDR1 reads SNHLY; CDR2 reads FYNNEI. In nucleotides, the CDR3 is TGTGCCAGCAGTCCCCAGGGTCTAGTAACAGATACGCAGTATTTT. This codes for CASSPQGLVTDTQYF.

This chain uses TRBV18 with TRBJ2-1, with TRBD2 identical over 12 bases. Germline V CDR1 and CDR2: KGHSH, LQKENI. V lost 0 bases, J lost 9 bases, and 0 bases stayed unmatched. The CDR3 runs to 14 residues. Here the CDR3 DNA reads TGTGCCAGCTCACCACCGGGACTAGCGGGTGAGCAGTTCTTC. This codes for CASSPPGLAGEQFF.

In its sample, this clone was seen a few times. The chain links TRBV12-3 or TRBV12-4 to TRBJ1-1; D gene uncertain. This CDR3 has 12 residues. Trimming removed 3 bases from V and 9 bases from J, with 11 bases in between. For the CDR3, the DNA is TGTGCCAGCAGTTTGCCGGACGCAAAAGCTTTCTTT. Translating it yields CASSLPDAKAFF.

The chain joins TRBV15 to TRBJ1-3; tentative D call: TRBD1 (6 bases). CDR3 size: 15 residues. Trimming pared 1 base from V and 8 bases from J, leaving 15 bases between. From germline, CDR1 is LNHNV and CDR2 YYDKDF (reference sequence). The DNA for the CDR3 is TGTGCCACCAGCAGAGGTGCCCCGGGGGCGGACACCATATATTTT. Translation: CATSRGAPGADTIYF.

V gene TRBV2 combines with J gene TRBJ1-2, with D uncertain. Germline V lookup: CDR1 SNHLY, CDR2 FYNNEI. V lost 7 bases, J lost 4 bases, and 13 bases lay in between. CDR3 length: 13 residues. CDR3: CASKSSPRYGYTF. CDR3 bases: TGTGCCAGCAAGAGTTCCCCTCGCTATGGCTACACCTTC.

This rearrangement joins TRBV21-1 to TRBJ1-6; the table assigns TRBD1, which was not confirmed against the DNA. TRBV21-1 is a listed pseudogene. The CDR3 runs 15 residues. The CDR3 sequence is CASSKEHRGQSPLHF. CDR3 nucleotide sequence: TGTGCCAGCAGCAAAGAACACAGGGGGCAATCACCCCTCCACTTT.